This passage covers 20 T cell receptor beta chains from one sample sequenced in a study of blood T cell repertoires in COVID-19. Using immunoSEQ multiplex PCR, the repertoire was profiled, and TCRdb retains in-frame clones only, with some absent. The sample lists approximately 96,000 clones, 90% to 95% seen once, with more than 4% in the top ten. Material: peripheral blood. The receptors derive from a human donor with active COVID-19. The donor label of this sample is uncertain.

This clone was seen a handful of times. V and J are TRBV10-3 and TRBJ2-1, with a tentative D call TRBD1 (6 bases). V was cut by 5 bases and J by 3 bases, with 14 bases left in between. This CDR3 has 15 residues. CDR1 is ENHRY, CDR2 SYGVKD, per germline. This chain's CDR3 is CAISTGFGDYNEQFF. The CDR3 DNA follows: TGTGCCATCAGTACAGGGTTTGGGGACTACAATGAGCAGTTCTTC.

V is TRBV7-9 and J is TRBJ2-7, with D maybe TRBD1 (5 bases). The length of the CDR3 is 14 residues. V lost 1 base to trimming and J lost 2 bases, with 9 bases between them. CDR1 and CDR2 from the germline V gene are SEHNR and FQNEAQ (reference sequence). The DNA for the CDR3 is TGTGCCAGCAGCTTAGGTGGGGCTCCCTACGAGCAGTACTTC. Translated, it gives CASSLGGAPYEQYF.

The CDR3 protein is CASSLRGDAGELFF. The CDR3 DNA reads TGTGCCAGCAGCCTCCGGGGTGACGCCGGGGAGCTGTTTTTT. The chain recombines TRBV6-4 with TRBJ2-2; a weak D match, TRBD2 (5 bases). Germline assignment: CDR1 MRHNA and CDR2 SNTAGT. Trimming pared 6 bases from V and 6 bases from J, leaving 14 bases between. The CDR3 is 14 amino acids.

The chain employs TRBV5-1 and TRBJ2-7; TRBD2 matches at 9 bases. This CDR3 spans 19 amino acids. Germline loops: CDR1 SGHRS, CDR2 YFSETQ. Trimming took 0 bases from V and 3 from J; bases not matched to a gene: 16. CDR3 sequence reads: CASSLGRGLAYPGGYEQYF. CDR3 nucleotide sequence: TGCGCCAGCAGCTTGGGCAGGGGACTAGCTTACCCCGGCGGCTACGAGCAGTACTTC.

This clone was recorded only once. The chain employs TRBV14 and TRBJ1-6; TRBD1 aligns across 7 bases. The germline gives CDR1 SGHDN, CDR2 FVKESK. There are 14 residues in the CDR3. J was trimmed by 11 bases and V by 1 base; bases with no gene match: 5. The CDR3 loop is CASSQGQGRTPLHF. CDR3 DNA: TGTGCCAGCAGCCAAGGACAGGGTCGTACACCCCTCCACTTT.

The V call is TRBV23-1, the J call TRBJ2-7; weak D call: TRBD1 (5 bases). TRBV23-1 is assigned to the ORF class and has an uncertain function. The CDR3 has 13 residues. V gave up 7 bases and J gave up 3 bases, with 13 bases separating them. This CDR3 is CASTSDTSYEQYF. CDR3 nucleotide sequence: TGCGCCAGCACCTCGGACACGAGCTACGAGCAGTACTTC.

V is TRBV19 and J is TRBJ2-1; possibly TRBD2 for D (7 bases). Trimming pared 3 bases from V and 1 base from J, leaving 13 bases between. Germline V gene data show CDR1 as LNHDA and CDR2 as SQIVND (reference sequence). This CDR3 is built from 16 residues. The CDR3 nucleotides are TGTGCCAGTAGTATGAGAGGGGGGGAGTCCTACAATGAGCAGTTCTTC. Its protein product is CASSMRGGESYNEQFF.

The rearrangement joins TRBV19 to TRBJ2-7; weak D call: TRBD1 (6 bases). Germline values: CDR1 LNHDA, CDR2 SQIVND (reference sequence). V was shortened by 5 bases and J by 7 bases, with 18 bases between the two germline ends. CDR3 length equals 14 residues. Here the CDR3 DNA reads TGTGCCAGTAGTCTCCGGGACAAAGTTGGGGAGCAGTACTTC. As protein: CASSLRDKVGEQYF.

This clone was detected once. The CDR3 DNA follows: TGTGCCAGCAGTCCCCACCTGAGGACAGGGGGCGCCGGAAACACCATATATTTT. Amino acid sequence: CASSPHLRTGGAGNTIYF. The rearrangement links TRBV28 to TRBJ1-3; 11 bases agree with TRBD1. CDR3 length equals 18 residues. Germline V lookup: CDR1 MDHEN, CDR2 SYDVKM. J was trimmed by 4 bases and V by 5 bases; bases with no gene match: 13.

The chain is built from TRBV9 and TRBJ1-4; the match to TRBD1 covers 7 bases. V dropped 0 bases and J dropped 2; count of bases not matched to a gene: 4. The germline gives CDR1 SGDLS, CDR2 YYNGEE. The CDR3 is made up of 16 amino acids. The CDR3, as DNA: TGTGCCAGCAGCGTAGACCCCAGGGGGACTAATGAAAAACTGTTTTTT. It yields the protein CASSVDPRGTNEKLFF. Together with reference TRBV9 and TRBJ1-4, the CDR3 gives the full variable domain: DSGVTQTPKHLITATGQRVTLRCSPRSGDLSVYWYQQSLDQGLQFLIQYYNGEERAKGNILERFSAQQFPDLHSELNLSSLELGDSALYFCASSVDPRGTNEKLFFGSGTQLSVL.

This sequence joins TRBV11-3 and TRBJ2-1, with 9 bases aligning to TRBD2. The junction had 13 bases not matched to a gene; V was cut back by 5 bases and J by 2 bases. Germline values: CDR1 SGHNT, CDR2 YENEEA. The CDR3 is 18 amino acids. For the CDR3, the DNA is TGTGCCAGCAGCCATACCAAAGTAGCGGGGGAGACCTACAATGAGCAGTTCTTC. It specifies CASSHTKVAGETYNEQFF.

The chain combines TRBV11-2 with TRBJ1-1; D is unresolved. CDR1 and CDR2 from the germline V gene are SGHAT and FQNNGV. The V end lost 6 bases, the J end lost 4 bases, and 12 bases lay between the germline ends. CDR3 length: 13 residues. The CDR3 DNA sequence: TGTGCCAGCAGGCCAGGTGAGGGCACTGAAGCTTTCTTT. Residues: CASRPGEGTEAFF.

This clone has just one count. This chain uses TRBV12-5 with TRBJ2-5, with 9 bases lining up with TRBD1. Unmatched junction bases numbered 4, after V lost 6 bases and J lost 2 bases. The CDR3 length is 14 residues. Germline CDR1 is LGHNT and CDR2 is FRNRAP. CDR3 loop: CASGSGQGQETQYF. CDR3 in DNA: TGTGCTAGTGGCTCCGGACAGGGGCAAGAGACCCAGTACTTC.

The chain has TRBV7-7 and TRBJ2-2, with 9 bases matching TRBD1. V trimming: 5 bases; J trimming: 4 bases; junction bases outside the gene matches: 8. The germline CDR1 and CDR2 sequences are SSHAT and FNYEAQ (reference sequence). CDR3 length equals 16 residues. The CDR3 here is CASSHAGTGSTGELFF. The CDR3 coding sequence is TGTGCCAGCAGCCACGCCGGGACAGGGAGCACCGGGGAGCTGTTTTTT.

J is TRBJ2-3 and V is TRBV9; TRBD2 agrees at 7 bases. Germline trimming cut 0 bases from V and 4 bases from J; bases unmatched to any gene: 2. Germline V gene lookup returns CDR1 SGDLS and CDR2 YYNGEE. CDR3 length: 14 amino acids. This CDR3 reads CASSVAAGADTQYF. CDR3 in DNA: TGTGCCAGCAGCGTAGCCGCGGGGGCAGATACGCAGTATTTT.

The V call is TRBV7-9, the J call TRBJ1-1; D may be TRBD1 (5 bases). CDR3 size: 14 residues. Germline V gene data show CDR1 as SEHNR and CDR2 as FQNEAQ (reference sequence). V dropped 7 bases and J dropped 1 base, with 13 bases sitting between them. CDR3 in DNA: TGTGCCAGCACTGGCGGGGGGGAGAACACTGAAGCTTTCTTT. This translates into CASTGGGENTEAFF. The full variable domain, in which reference TRBV7-9 and TRBJ1-1 provide the parts outside the CDR3, is DTGVSQNPRHKITKRGQNVTFRCDPISEHNRLYWYRQTLGQGPEFLTYFQNEAQLEKSRLLSDRFSAERPKGSFSTLEIQRTEQGDSAMYLCASTGGGENTEAFFGQGTRLTVV.

The chain has TRBV6-5 and TRBJ2-7; 8 bases are shared with TRBD1. This CDR3 has 14 residues. Germline CDR1 reads MNHEY; CDR2 reads SVGAGI. V dropped 4 bases and J dropped 1; count of bases not matched to a gene: 3. The CDR3 region has the DNA TGTGCCAGCAGTTTCGGGACAGGTTCCTACGAGCAGTACTTC. It codes for CASSFGTGSYEQYF.

This sequence joins TRBV28 and TRBJ2-3; D might be TRBD1 (6 bases). Trimming removed 5 bases at V and 0 bases at J, with 12 bases between. Germline CDR1 and CDR2: MDHEN and SYDVKM. This CDR3 spans 15 amino acids. Here the CDR3 reads CASSLQGSSTDTQYF. The CDR3 DNA follows: TGTGCCAGCAGTCTACAGGGATCTAGCACAGATACGCAGTATTTT.

V gene TRBV29-1 combines with J gene TRBJ2-1; 8 nucleotides agree with TRBD1. CDR1 and CDR2 (germline): SQVTM, ANQGSEA. This CDR3 region has 11 residues. The junction had 2 bases not matched to a gene; V was cut back by 5 bases and J by 8 bases. The CDR3 region is CSVRTGYEQFF. Here the CDR3 DNA reads TGCAGCGTTCGGACAGGGTATGAGCAGTTCTTC.

The chain carries TRBV6-6 and TRBJ2-3; 10 nucleotides agree with TRBD2. The CDR3 contains 16 residues. After removal of 2 bases from V and 2 bases from J, the junction contained 4 bases not matched to a gene. CDR1 and CDR2 (germline): MNHNY, SVGAGI (reference sequence). The CDR3 spells CASSYGTSDYTDTQYF. The DNA of the CDR3 is TGTGCCAGCAGTTACGGGACTAGCGACTACACAGATACGCAGTATTTT.